Below are 3 T cell receptor beta chains sequenced from a single sample in a study of T cells in Graves' hyperthyroidism and ophthalmopathy. RNA transcripts provided the source from which TCR beta CDR3 regions were amplified. Using the HTBI primer set, a first-round RT-PCR was run on the TCR CDR3. TCRdb analysed the multiplex PCR reads with MiXCR anew, one entry per CDR3 protein. The table has 400,000 or so distinct CDR3 sequences, around 15% seen once. Sequenced sample: blood. These receptors all stem from a woman aged 60-75 years with Graves' ophthalmopathy.

This clonotype was picked up many times. The chain links TRBV7-4 to TRBJ2-1; 13 bases are a match to TRBD2. The CDR3 consists of 19 residues. J gave up 0 bases and V 1 base, and 6 bases lay outside the gene matches. Germline V lookup: CDR1 SGHVT, CDR2 SQSDAQ. The CDR3 nucleotides read TGTGCCAGCAGCTTAGAACTAGCGGGAGGGCCTTGCTCCTACAATGAGCAGTTCTTC. Its protein is CASSLELAGGPCSYNEQFF.

This clonotype was observed many times. The chain employs TRBV12-3 or TRBV12-4 and TRBJ1-6; tentative D call: TRBD1 (5 bases). This CDR3 is built from 12 residues. V was shortened by 6 bases and J by 10 bases, with 10 bases between the two germline ends. CDR3 sequence reads: CASRIGGSPLHF. The CDR3 bases are TGTGCCAGCAGGATCGGGGGATCACCCCTCCACTTT.

This clonotype was observed at least ten times. The genes are TRBV6-5 and TRBJ2-3; weak D call: TRBD1 (5 bases). The CDR3 sequence is 17 residues long. The germline gives CDR1 MNHEY, CDR2 SVGAGI. V lost 3 bases, J lost 0 bases, and 16 bases lay in between. Here the CDR3 reads CASSYGQGQTSTDTQYF. The CDR3 DNA is TGTGCCAGCAGTTATGGGCAGGGCCAAACTAGCACAGATACGCAGTATTTT.